A single sample gave rise to the 18 T cell receptor beta chains below, sequenced in a study of cytomegalovirus exposure and HLA in healthy donors. PCR was performed using 60 Vbeta and 13 Jbeta primers. Data came from immunoSEQ multiplex PCR; TCRdb stores just in-frame clones and leaves some out. The sample has about 130,000 clones, around three quarters seen once; the top ten hold around 1.8%. Sequencing input: PBMCs. The receptors stem from a woman aged 45 to 65 in good health and CMV-seronegative.

The chain joins TRBV7-2 to TRBJ1-2, with 10 bases identical to TRBD1. The germline V gene has CDR1 SGHTA and CDR2 FQGNSA. Unmatched junction bases numbered 4, after V lost 4 bases and J lost 8 bases. This CDR3 region has 13 residues. The DNA of the CDR3 is TGTGCCAGCAGCTCCAGGACAGGGGGAGGCTACACCTTC. Residues: CASSSRTGGGYTF.

The V and J genes are TRBV7-9 and TRBJ1-1; tentatively, D is TRBD1 (5 bases). Trimming stripped 3 bases from V and 2 bases from J, with 16 bases between. The CDR3 sequence is 16 residues long. Germline V gene data show CDR1 as SEHNR and CDR2 as FQNEAQ (reference sequence). The chain's CDR3 is CASSLALGQGNTEAFF. In DNA, the CDR3 is TGTGCCAGCAGCTTGGCCCTGGGGCAGGGAAACACTGAAGCTTTCTTT.

The chain uses TRBV9 and TRBJ2-5, with TRBD2 identical over 13 bases. The CDR3 covers 16 residues. CDR1 is SGDLS, CDR2 YYNGEE, per germline. The V and J ends lost 4 bases and 0 bases, in that order; junction bases with no gene match: 3. CDR3 residues: CASSLGLAGDQETQYF. CDR3 in DNA: TGTGCCAGCAGCTTAGGACTAGCGGGAGACCAAGAGACCCAGTACTTC. Based on the CDR3 plus reference TRBV9 and TRBJ2-5, the full variable domain is DSGVTQTPKHLITATGQRVTLRCSPRSGDLSVYWYQQSLDQGLQFLIQYYNGEERAKGNILERFSAQQFPDLHSELNLSSLELGDSALYFCASSLGLAGDQETQYFGPGTRLLVL.

This chain joins TRBV30 and TRBJ1-4; D unclear. This CDR3 comprises 14 residues. Germline assignment: CDR1 GTSNPN and CDR2 SVGIG (reference sequence). Deletions cut 0 bases from V and 7 bases from J, with 12 bases between. The CDR3 region is CAWSVLTDPEKLFF. CDR3 sequence (DNA): TGTGCCTGGAGTGTACTTACAGACCCTGAAAAACTGTTTTTT.

The chain uses TRBV7-8 and TRBJ2-1; 11 nucleotides match TRBD1. V gave up 3 bases and J gave up 4 bases; unmatched junction bases: 8. Per germline, CDR1 SGHVS and CDR2 FQNEAQ. This CDR3 is 17 amino acids long. CDR3 protein: CASSLDRGPRGYNEQFF. The CDR3 region has the DNA TGTGCCAGCAGCTTGGACAGGGGGCCCCGTGGGTACAATGAGCAGTTCTTC.

The gene calls are TRBV30 and TRBJ1-3; D is uncertain. CDR3 length: 13 amino acids. Trimming shortened V by 0 bases and J by 4 bases, and 7 bases separated the two germline ends. The germline gives CDR1 GTSNPN, CDR2 SVGIG (reference sequence). The CDR3 spells CAWSVLSGNTIYF. The CDR3 DNA sequence: TGTGCCTGGAGTGTACTTTCCGGAAACACCATATATTTT.

V is TRBV7-2 and J is TRBJ1-2; D remains unclear. The CDR3 is 13 amino acids. Trimming removed 5 bases at V and 7 bases at J, with 14 bases between. Germline V gene lookup returns CDR1 SGHTA and CDR2 FQGNSA. The CDR3 sequence: CASSPSLTRGYTF. The CDR3 DNA sequence: TGTGCCAGCAGCCCTAGCTTGACACGTGGCTACACCTTC.

This chain joins TRBV29-1 and TRBJ1-1; 7 bases are a match to TRBD1. Looked up from germline, CDR1 is SQVTM and CDR2 is ANQGSEA. Trimming at V came to 4 bases and at J to 1 base, leaving 3 bases not matched to a gene. The CDR3 extends over 13 amino acids. The CDR3 bases are TGCAGCGTTGTTAGACAGGGGAACACTGAAGCTTTCTTT. It specifies CSVVRQGNTEAFF. Together with reference TRBV29-1 and TRBJ1-1, the CDR3 gives the full variable domain: SAVISQKPSRDICQRGTSLTIQCQVDSQVTMMFWYRQQPGQSLTLIATANQGSEATYESGFVIDKFPISRPNLTFSTLTVSNMSPEDSSIYLCSVVRQGNTEAFFGQGTRLTVV.

The table lists this clone with a few counts. The rearrangement links TRBV30 to TRBJ1-4; TRBD1 is a possible D gene (6 bases). Germline CDR1 reads GTSNPN; CDR2 reads SVGIG (reference sequence). CDR3 length equals 14 residues. Trimming took 5 bases from V and 8 from J, leaving 18 bases between them. CDR3 nucleotides: TGTGCCTGGCGTGAACAGGGTTCGAAGGAAAAACTGTTTTTT. Translation gives CAWREQGSKEKLFF.

CDR3 coding DNA: TGCGCCAGCAGCGTAGGACAGCGAACAACTAATGAAAAACTGTTTTTT. It is translated as CASSVGQRTTNEKLFF. The chain carries TRBV5-1 and TRBJ1-4, with D perhaps TRBD1 (6 bases). CDR1 is SGHRS, CDR2 YFSETQ, per germline. The V end was cut by 4 bases, the J end by 0 bases, with 13 bases between. The CDR3 covers 16 residues.

This chain links TRBV4-3 with TRBJ2-7, with D perhaps matching TRBD2 (6 bases). CDR3 length: 15 residues. V gave up 1 base and J gave up 4 bases, with 14 bases separating them. Per germline, CDR1 LGHNA and CDR2 YSLEER. CDR3 residues: CASSQGREFGYEQYF. The CDR3 DNA follows: TGCGCCAGCAGCCAAGGCCGGGAGTTTGGGTACGAGCAGTACTTC.

The chain combines TRBV18 with TRBJ1-1, with D possibly being TRBD1 (5 bases). The CDR3 is 14 amino acids. Germline V CDR1 and CDR2: KGHSH, LQKENI. Trimming stripped 5 bases from V and 4 bases from J, with 14 bases between. The CDR3, as DNA: TGTGCCAGCTCAGACGGGGGGTTGGCCACTGAAGCTTTCTTT. Its translation: CASSDGGLATEAFF.

The chain joins TRBV9 to TRBJ1-3; 8 nucleotides line up with TRBD1. The CDR3 extends over 15 amino acids. The ends lost 4 bases at V and 1 base at J; junction bases unmatched: 4. CDR1 and CDR2 (germline): SGDLS, YYNGEE. CDR3 sequence (DNA): TGTGCCAGCAGCCTACGACAGGGGTCTGGAAACACCATATATTTT. Its translation is CASSLRQGSGNTIYF.

This clone was recorded once. The chain has TRBV7-3 and TRBJ1-1, with 7 bases identical to TRBD1. The germline V gene encodes CDR1 SGHTA and CDR2 FQGTGA. This CDR3 region has 15 residues. V lost 0 bases and J lost 2; bases outside the gene matches: 3. The CDR3 region is CASSLTGQINTEAFF. CDR3 in DNA: TGTGCCAGCAGCTTAACGGGACAGATTAACACTGAAGCTTTCTTT.

This clone was counted a few times. This chain uses TRBV7-2 with TRBJ1-2; no clear D. V lost 2 bases to trimming and J lost 2 bases, with 12 bases between them. Germline values: CDR1 SGHTA, CDR2 FQGNSA. This CDR3 is 15 amino acids long. The chain's CDR3 is CASSLRGSTNYGYTF. CDR3 coding DNA: TGTGCCAGCAGCTTAAGAGGGTCAACGAACTATGGCTACACCTTC.

This chain uses TRBV5-1 with TRBJ2-1; 7 bases map to TRBD1. V was clipped by 3 bases and J by 5 bases; unmatched bases: 8. There are 15 residues in the CDR3. The germline gives CDR1 SGHRS, CDR2 YFSETQ. Here the CDR3 reads CASSSARQGNNEQFF. The CDR3 nucleotides read TGCGCCAGCAGCTCTGCAAGACAGGGTAACAATGAGCAGTTCTTC.

This clone appeared a single time. V usage is TRBV7-6 and J usage is TRBJ2-1; D might be TRBD1 (5 bases). This CDR3 spans 16 amino acids. Germline V lookup: CDR1 SGHVS, CDR2 FNYEAQ. V was clipped by 0 bases and J by 0 bases, with 9 bases between them. The CDR3 sequence is CASSLAGASSYNEQFF. The CDR3 region has the DNA TGTGCCAGCAGCTTAGCAGGGGCGAGCTCCTACAATGAGCAGTTCTTC.

This clone appeared a single time. The chain links TRBV10-3 to TRBJ2-7, with 7 positions matching TRBD1. V was pared by 4 bases and J by 2 bases, with 8 bases of the junction left unmatched. Germline V gene data show CDR1 as ENHRY and CDR2 as SYGVKD. The CDR3 is 15 amino acids. This chain's CDR3 is CAISGPDRAAYEQYF. In nucleotides, the CDR3 is TGTGCCATCAGTGGCCCCGACAGGGCGGCCTACGAGCAGTACTTC.